The T cell receptor beta chain under discussion was sequenced for a study of sequential checkpoint blockade in melanoma (dated by TCRdb to the late 2010s). In terms of the full investigation: Patients were randomized 1:1 to first-line nivolumab followed by ipilimumab (arm A) or ipilimumab followed by nivolumab (arm B). Maintenance nivolumab came after each of the two trial sequences. TCRbeta immunosequencing was performed on DNA from fewer than 95 pretreatment melanoma tumor samples. Matched tumor biopsies were taken from some 22 patients before treatment and at week 13, after single-agent nivolumab (arm A) or ipilimumab (arm B). Roughly 84% of the matched pre- and post-treatment tumor biopsy pairs came from the same lesion. Results the study describes overall, beyond this receptor: PD-L1 staining and CD8+ T-cell counts correlated with tumor T-cell fraction and clonality, whereas mutational load did not. In the nivolumab-first arm (arm A), an association was found between pretreatment tumor TIL clonality and response (P = .04). Validation of the response-prediction model combining TCR metrics and mutation burden is needed in larger, independent patient cohorts. Within-arm analyses of tumor T-cell fraction were limited by small sample sizes and reduced statistical power. Achieving clinical benefit was about 30 times more likely for patients whose tumor T-cell fraction and clonality increased by week 13.

From the germline V gene, CDR1 is SQVTM and CDR2 is ANQGSEA. Including cysteine and phenylalanine, the CDR3 has 13 amino acids. This entry keeps only the CDR3 DNA: 39 bases, framed from base 1. Unmatched junction bases come to 2, with V trimmed by 7 bases and J by 1 base. The treatment or condition label of this sample denotes: randomized to nivolumab then ipilimumab (arm A) or the reverse (arm B). No trial patient had received prior DNA-damaging chemotherapy. Samples came from patients with melanoma in CheckMate 064, a randomized, open-label phase II trial of sequential checkpoint blockade. Tumor TCR sequencing used genomic DNA from formalin-fixed paraffin-embedded (FFPE) tissue samples. TCRbeta CDR3 regions were immunosequenced from genomic DNA with the immunoSEQ Assay. Genomic DNA was amplified by bias-controlled multiplex PCR before high-throughput sequencing. For the original study's pipeline: To quantify the absolute abundance of each unique TCRbeta CDR3 region, the sequences were collapsed and filtered. Clonality, defined as 1 minus Pielou's evenness, was calculated using only productive rearrangements. Tumor T-cell fraction was calculated by normalizing TCRbeta template counts to the amount of usable DNA, which was estimated from several housekeeping genes. A previously published method was used to identify clones whose frequencies were significantly greater in on-treatment samples than in baseline samples. TCRdb took this table from immuneACCESS and kept in-frame rearrangements with V and J called. Such tables lack part of the clones; where checked against another copy, unresolved V genes explain under half of the gap, and the rest is unexplained. That table supplies the V and J calls and clone size; D and trimming were determined from the DNA. This sample comprises some 6,200 clones, 26% of them detected only once. The top ten clones comprise roughly 8.1% of the sample.

A few counts support this clone. Its antigen is currently not known. No qualities accompany the bases; no much larger clone lies one base away. The clonotype originates from a human donor with melanoma. This chain is built from TRBV29-1 and TRBJ2-1, and 9 junctional nucleotides match TRBD1. The specimen was tumor tissue (inferred from file names), collected from a patient given nivolumab and ipilimumab in sequence. The base sequence is TGCAGCGGGACAGGGGAATCCTACAATGAGCAGTTCTTC. Translated, it gives CSGTGESYNEQFF.